Shown below are 27 T cell receptor beta chains from a single sample sequenced in a study of T cells after yellow fever vaccination. TCRdb re-derived calls from the 5' RACE reads in MiXCR, one entry per CDR3 protein. Counted here are over 150,000 distinct CDR3 sequences, 6.2% occurring once; the ten biggest clones make up 2.9%. Sequences were derived from CD4+ T cells sorted from PBMCs, sampled on the day of the first yellow fever vaccination. The source of these receptors is a man between 18 and 29 years old who received the YFV17D yellow fever vaccine.

This clonotype was recorded many times. The chain combines TRBV4-1 with TRBJ2-5; weak D call: TRBD1 (5 bases). The V end was cut by 0 bases, the J end by 3 bases, with 14 bases between. Looked up from germline, CDR1 is MGHRA and CDR2 is YSYEKL. This CDR3 spans 16 amino acids. This CDR3 is CASSQDGRAREETQYF. CDR3 coding DNA: TGCGCCAGCAGCCAAGATGGCAGGGCCCGAGAAGAGACCCAGTACTTC.

This clonotype showed up many times. The chain is built from TRBV7-9 and TRBJ2-7; D is uncertain. V was cut by 6 bases and J by 2 bases, with 14 bases left in between. The CDR3 extends over 14 amino acids. CDR1 SEHNR and CDR2 FQNEAQ come from the germline V gene (reference sequence). As DNA, the CDR3 is TGTGCCAGCAGTTCTCGACCGAACGCCTACGAGCAGTACTTC. This codes for CASSSRPNAYEQYF.

This chain joins TRBV4-2 and TRBJ2-5, with D unresolved. Germline assignment: CDR1 LGHNA and CDR2 YNFKEQ. The germline V and J ends were trimmed by 0 bases and 5 bases, with 10 bases remaining between them. The CDR3 is 14 residues long. CDR3 sequence reads: CASSQEGIEETQYF. CDR3 DNA sequence: TGTGCCAGCAGCCAAGAGGGGATAGAGGAGACCCAGTACTTC.

Ten or more counts support this clonotype. V gene TRBV4-1 combines with J gene TRBJ2-3; 8 bases agree with TRBD2. CDR3 size: 14 residues. V was clipped by 0 bases and J by 6 bases; unmatched bases: 2. Germline-derived CDR1 and CDR2 are MGHRA and YSYEKL. CDR3 DNA sequence: TGCGCCAGCAGCCAAGAGGTAGCGGGGGATACGCAGTATTTT. Amino acids: CASSQEVAGDTQYF.

This clonotype appeared a few times. The chain has TRBV3-1 and TRBJ2-2, with D perhaps TRBD1 (5 bases). From germline, CDR1 is LGHDT and CDR2 YNNKEL (reference sequence). Trimming took off 1 base at V and 7 bases at J, with 10 bases between the two ends. The CDR3 covers 14 residues. DNA for the CDR3: TGTGCCAGCAGCCAAGTAGGGGCCAACGGGGAGCTGTTTTTT. Its translation: CASSQVGANGELFF.

This chain joins TRBV27 and TRBJ1-5; 10 bases line up with TRBD1. J lost 7 bases, V lost 5 bases, and 8 bases had no gene match. CDR1 MNHEY and CDR2 SMNVEV come from the germline V gene (reference sequence). This CDR3 has 15 amino acids. The CDR3 protein is CASSAMGQGPQPQHF. CDR3 nucleotide sequence: TGTGCCAGCAGTGCAATGGGACAGGGGCCACAGCCCCAGCATTTT.

Ten or more counts support this clonotype. The chain links TRBV4-3 to TRBJ1-4, with a weak D call TRBD1 (6 bases). CDR1 and CDR2 (germline): LGHNA, YSLEER. V was cut by 4 bases and J by 10 bases, with 16 bases left in between. This CDR3 spans 14 amino acids. CDR3 bases: TGCGCCAGCAGCCCTGCGGCAGGGGTAGGAAAACTGTTTTTT. The encoded protein is CASSPAAGVGKLFF.

This clonotype came up a few times. This chain connects TRBV23-1 to TRBJ1-5; 7 bases match TRBD1. TRBV23-1 is an ORF; its function is uncertain. J lost 4 bases, V lost 0 bases, and 0 bases had no gene match. The CDR3 covers 14 residues. This CDR3 reads CASSQSTGNQPQHF. CDR3 in DNA: TGCGCCAGCAGTCAATCGACAGGGAATCAGCCCCAGCATTTT.

This clonotype was counted many times. V gene TRBV7-9 combines with J gene TRBJ2-2; a possible D gene is TRBD2 (5 bases). Per germline, CDR1 SEHNR and CDR2 FQNEAQ (reference sequence). The CDR3 is 15 amino acids. Trimming removed 4 bases from V and 5 bases from J, with 14 bases in between. The CDR3, as DNA: TGTGCCAGCAGCTCCCTCGGTCGGGGAACCGGGGAGCTGTTTTTT. Translating it yields CASSSLGRGTGELFF.

The chain carries TRBV29-1 and TRBJ2-1, with 9 bases matching TRBD1. Germline-derived CDR1 and CDR2 are SQVTM and ANQGSEA. CDR3 size: 12 residues. Losses at the gene ends were 5 bases for V and 7 bases for J; bases not matched to a gene: 3. As DNA, the CDR3 is TGCAGCGTTCGACAGGGGGGGAATGAGCAGTTCTTC. Translation gives CSVRQGGNEQFF.

The chain has TRBV7-2 and TRBJ2-5; TRBD2 might be the D (5 bases). Trimming shortened V by 5 bases and J by 4 bases, and 14 bases separated the two germline ends. The CDR3 is made up of 14 amino acids. The germline gives CDR1 SGHTA, CDR2 FQGNSA. The CDR3 DNA reads as TGTGCCAGCAGCAAAGCCAGTGCGGGAGAGACCCAGTACTTC. Residues: CASSKASAGETQYF. Together with reference TRBV7-2 and TRBJ2-5, the CDR3 gives the full variable domain: GAGVSQSPSNKVTEKGKDVELRCDPISGHTALYWYRQSLGQGLEFLIYFQGNSAPDKSGLPSDRFSAERTGGSVSTLTIQRTQQEDSAVYLCASSKASAGETQYFGPGTRLLVL.

This clonotype was recorded at least ten times. The chain couples TRBV6-5 to TRBJ2-6; D might be TRBD2 (6 bases). The CDR3 is 16 residues long. Germline CDR1 reads MNHEY; CDR2 reads SVGAGI. Trimming removed 5 bases at V and 4 bases at J, with 15 bases between. The CDR3 DNA reads TGTGCCAGCAGTCGGGACTCACTAGGAGGGGCCAACGTCCTGACTTTC. As protein: CASSRDSLGGANVLTF.

This clonotype came up many times. J is TRBJ2-1 and V is TRBV7-2; D not certain. Trimming removed 1 base at V and 4 bases at J, with 8 bases between. In germline, CDR1 is SGHTA, CDR2 FQGNSA. The CDR3 spans 14 residues. DNA for the CDR3: TGTGCCAGCAGCTTAGACCAAGCTTACAATGAGCAGTTCTTC. The encoded protein is CASSLDQAYNEQFF.

This clonotype was recorded many times. CDR3 amino acids: CSAPSAGGSEQYF. In DNA, the CDR3 is TGCAGTGCTCCCTCTGCGGGGGGGAGCGAGCAGTACTTC. The rearrangement uses TRBV20-1 and TRBJ2-7, with TRBD2 matching 9 bases. This CDR3 spans 13 amino acids. After removal of 5 bases from V and 6 bases from J, the junction contained 8 bases not matched to a gene. The germline V gene has CDR1 DFQATT and CDR2 SNEGSKA (reference sequence).

This clonotype was seen at least ten times. The chain combines TRBV4-2 with TRBJ1-6; D is ambiguous. CDR1 and CDR2 from the germline V gene are LGHNA and YNFKEQ. The CDR3 contains 12 residues. V was shortened by 4 bases and J by 8 bases, with 6 bases between the two germline ends. The CDR3 coding sequence is TGTGCCAGCAGCCGCAGAGATTCACCCCTCCACTTT. Translation: CASSRRDSPLHF.

This clonotype appeared many times. The chain combines TRBV5-1 with TRBJ1-1, with no clear D. Germline V gene lookup returns CDR1 SGHRS and CDR2 YFSETQ. The V end lost 3 bases, the J end lost 1 base, and 13 bases lay between the germline ends. The CDR3 covers 15 residues. The CDR3 coding sequence is TGCGCCAGCAGCTGGCAATCGGGAGGGAACACTGAAGCTTTCTTT. Translation: CASSWQSGGNTEAFF.

This chain joins TRBV7-2 and TRBJ2-5; D is ambiguous. Germline V gives CDR1 SGHTA, CDR2 FQGNSA. The CDR3 totals 13 residues. V was clipped by 3 bases and J by 3 bases, with 8 bases between them. As DNA, the CDR3 is TGTGCCAGCAGCTTCGGGCCGAAAGAGACCCAGTACTTC. It yields the protein CASSFGPKETQYF.

Many counts were recorded for this clonotype. The J gene is TRBJ2-1, the V gene TRBV12-3 or TRBV12-4; no firm D call. The CDR3 has 16 amino acids. V was pared by 1 base and J by 0 bases, with 10 bases between. The chain's CDR3 is CASSLGRTHSYNEQFF. The CDR3 DNA reads TGTGCCAGCAGTTTAGGGCGGACGCACTCCTACAATGAGCAGTTCTTC.

This clonotype was seen a few times. J is TRBJ2-1 and V is TRBV20-1, with D perhaps assigned TRBD1 or TRBD2 (5 bases each). Between the trimmed V and J ends, which lost 2 bases and 9 bases, there was a span of 20 bases. Germline V lookup: CDR1 DFQATT, CDR2 SNEGSKA (reference sequence). This CDR3 is built from 15 residues. As DNA, the CDR3 is TGCAGTGCTAGAACGCCAGGGTGGGGGATCGGTGAGCAGTTCTTC. It is translated as CSARTPGWGIGEQFF.

This clonotype was counted a few times. The chain combines TRBV1 with TRBJ1-6; the table's D call, TRBD1, has no DNA check behind it. TRBV1 counts as a pseudogene. The CDR3 sequence is 15 residues long. Here the CDR3 reads CTSSQARQGNSPLHF. As DNA, the CDR3 is TGCACCAGCAGCCAAGCAAGACAGGGAAATTCACCCCTCCACTTT.

The rearrangement joins TRBV20-1 to TRBJ2-7; D remains ambiguous. Trimming left V 1 base short and J 2 bases short, with 9 bases between. This CDR3 spans 13 amino acids. Germline-derived CDR1 and CDR2 are DFQATT and SNEGSKA (reference sequence). The CDR3 DNA is TGCAGTGCTAGAGGGTTCGTCACCTACGAGCAGTACTTC. It specifies CSARGFVTYEQYF.

This clonotype was observed many times. The chain has TRBV5-1 and TRBJ2-3; TRBD2 is a possible D gene (5 bases). Germline loops: CDR1 SGHRS, CDR2 YFSETQ. V lost 8 bases to trimming and J lost 1 base, with 11 bases between them. This CDR3 has 13 amino acids. As DNA, the CDR3 is TGCGCCAGTGGGGAGTCTGGCACAGATACGCAGTATTTT. Protein product: CASGESGTDTQYF.

In its sample, this clonotype was seen many times. This chain joins TRBV2 and TRBJ1-5; D ambiguous. The V gene lost 3 bases and the J gene lost 4 bases, with 10 bases spanning the gap. CDR3 length: 14 amino acids. The germline V gene encodes CDR1 SNHLY and CDR2 FYNNEI. This chain's CDR3 is CASSEIGGNQPQHF. The CDR3 DNA reads as TGTGCCAGCAGTGAGATAGGTGGGAATCAGCCCCAGCATTTT.

This clonotype was detected only a few times. The genes are TRBV5-1 and TRBJ2-3, with 9 bases fitting TRBD2. The germline V gene has CDR1 SGHRS and CDR2 YFSETQ. The CDR3 consists of 16 residues. After removal of 0 bases from V and 2 bases from J, the junction contained 4 bases not matched to a gene. CDR3 amino acids: CASSLVERGVTDTQYF. The CDR3 DNA is TGCGCCAGCAGCTTGGTGGAGCGGGGGGTCACAGATACGCAGTATTTT.

The chain employs TRBV18 and TRBJ1-5; D not resolved. The CDR3 sequence is 13 residues long. V shed 2 bases and J shed 7 bases, with 9 bases lying between them. Per the germline V gene, CDR1 is KGHSH and CDR2 is LQKENI. The CDR3 sequence: CASSPGGRQPQHF. The CDR3 coding sequence is TGTGCCAGCTCACCAGGAGGACGGCAGCCCCAGCATTTT.

This clonotype was recorded at least ten times. The chain uses TRBV7-2 and TRBJ2-7, with no clear D. Trimming pared 1 base from V and 5 bases from J, leaving 6 bases between. CDR3 length equals 12 residues. Per the germline V gene, CDR1 is SGHTA and CDR2 is FQGNSA. The CDR3 nucleotides read TGTGCCAGCAGCTTAGATAGGCACGAGCAGTACTTC. Encoded protein: CASSLDRHEQYF.

This clonotype was recorded at least ten times. The rearrangement joins TRBV4-3 to TRBJ2-3; no clear D. V lost 0 bases and J lost 2, with 6 bases in between. The germline CDR1 and CDR2 sequences are LGHNA and YSLEER. This CDR3 is 14 amino acids long. CDR3 amino acids: CASSQDGNTDTQYF. For the CDR3, the DNA is TGCGCCAGCAGCCAAGATGGGAACACAGATACGCAGTATTTT.